A selection of T cell receptor beta chains follows, all from one sample in a study of CD8+ T cells in alopecia areata. The protocol was immunoSEQ multiplex PCR, while the TCRdb copy is restricted to in-frame clones and leaves out a portion. Of fewer than 250,000 clones detected, roughly two fifths appear once; the ten largest clones hold around 0.48%. Specimen: CD4+ T cells sorted from blood, collected between weeks 30 and 35, from a patient treated with tofacitinib. These receptors all come from a human donor with alopecia areata. CDR3s include the opening cysteine and the closing phenylalanine or tryptophan. A D gene is named only where the DNA matches it firmly. A row's size may be missing; if present it is once, few, many or a size class.

clone size,V gene,D gene,J gene,CDR3 protein,CDR3 DNA
-,TRBV30,TRBD1,TRBJ2-2,CAWRGQGITGELFF,TGTGCCTGGAGGGGACAGGGTATCACCGGGGAGCTGTTTTTT
-,TRBV6-5,-,TRBJ1-5,CASSLQNQPQHF,TGTGCCAGCAGTCTACAGAATCAGCCCCAGCATTTT
-,TRBV10-3,TRBD2,TRBJ2-1,CAISSPAGTSELNEQFF,TGTGCCATCAGTTCACCAGCGGGGACTAGCGAGCTGAATGAGCAGTTCTTC
-,TRBV9,TRBD1,TRBJ1-2,CASSVGTGGDGYTF,TGTGCCAGCAGCGTAGGGACAGGGGGTGATGGCTACACCTTC
-,TRBV30,-,TRBJ1-2,CAWKSAGANYGYTF,TGTGCCTGGAAATCAGCAGGGGCAAACTATGGCTACACCTTC
-,TRBV14,-,TRBJ1-2,CASSQDRTYGYTF,TGTGCCAGCAGCCAAGATCGGACCTATGGCTACACCTTC
many,TRBV10-3,-,TRBJ2-5,CAISDSGLLQETQYF,TGTGCCATCAGTGACTCGGGACTCCTACAAGAGACCCAGTACTTC
-,TRBV11-2,-,TRBJ1-2,CASSLGGGQGYTF,TGTGCCAGCAGCTTAGGTGGAGGGCAAGGCTACACCTTC
few,TRBV6-5,-,TRBJ2-7,CASSGGHPSGKQYF,TGTGCCAGCAGCGGGGGACACCCGAGCGGGAAGCAGTACTTC
few,TRBV10-3,-,TRBJ2-1,CAISESRPTSNEQFF,TGTGCCATCAGTGAGTCTAGGCCTACGAGCAATGAGCAGTTCTTC
-,TRBV6-1,TRBD2,TRBJ2-7,CASSEPGLAGAKNEQYF,TGTGCCAGCAGTGAGCCGGGACTAGCGGGAGCGAAGAACGAGCAGTACTTC
-,TRBV9,-,TRBJ2-7,CASSRDRTPYEQYF,TGTGCCAGCAGCCGAGACAGAACTCCCTACGAGCAGTACTTC
-,TRBV18,-,TRBJ2-7,CASSPTDGTYEQYF,TGTGCCAGCTCACCCACGGACGGAACCTACGAGCAGTACTTC
once,TRBV5-1,-,TRBJ1-2,CASSLAKGGRGYTF,TGCGCCAGCAGCTTGGCCAAGGGGGGCCGAGGCTACACCTTC
-,TRBV5-6,-,TRBJ1-3,CASSSRRDLFYQEDTIYF,TGTGCCAGCAGCTCTCGTCGGGACCTATTTTACCAGGAAGACACCATATATTTT
-,TRBV30,-,TRBJ1-1,CAWSVAGSRSTEAFF,TGTGCCTGGAGTGTCGCCGGGAGCCGAAGCACTGAAGCTTTCTTT
-,TRBV30,-,TRBJ1-1,CAWTRGGGTEAFF,TGTGCCTGGACCAGGGGAGGTGGCACTGAAGCTTTCTTT
-,TRBV7-7,-,TRBJ2-7,CASSLGRGYEQYF,TGTGCCAGCAGCTTGGGCAGGGGCTACGAGCAGTACTTC
-,TRBV7-9,-,TRBJ1-2,CASSLGENYGYTF,TGTGCCAGCAGCTTAGGGGAAAACTATGGCTACACCTTC
-,TRBV30,-,TRBJ1-1,CAWSFAQGFTEAFF,TGTGCCTGGAGTTTTGCGCAGGGGTTCACTGAAGCTTTCTTT
few,TRBV23-1,-,TRBJ2-3,CASKTGPPTDTQYF,TGCGCCAGCAAGACGGGGCCCCCGACAGATACGCAGTATTTT
few,TRBV5-4,-,TRBJ1-1,CASSGGGNLGTEAFF,TGTGCCAGCAGCGGCGGGGGTAACCTGGGAACTGAAGCTTTCTTT
-,TRBV13,TRBD1,TRBJ2-6,CASSRDSSSGANVLTF,TGTGCCAGCAGCCGGGACAGTAGCTCTGGGGCCAACGTCCTGACTTTC
few,TRBV7-3,-,TRBJ2-2,CASSPTVVQAGELFF,TGTGCCAGCAGCCCTACCGTCGTACAGGCCGGGGAGCTGTTTTTT
few,TRBV5-1,-,TRBJ2-3,CASSLHVDTQYF,TGCGCCAGCAGCTTGCATGTGGATACGCAGTATTTT
few,TRBV28,-,TRBJ1-4,CASSLVVARNEKLFF,TGTGCCAGCAGTTTAGTTGTAGCCCGTAATGAAAAACTGTTTTTT
-,TRBV5-1,-,TRBJ1-6,CASRVGKDSPLHF,TGCGCCAGCAGGGTGGGGAAGGATTCACCCCTCCACTTT
-,TRBV5-1,TRBD1,TRBJ1-2,CASRAGTDSGYGYTF,TGCGCCAGCAGGGCCGGGACAGATTCTGGCTATGGCTACACCTTC
-,TRBV4-1,-,TRBJ1-1,CASSQGTGRMNTEAFF,TGCGCCAGCAGCCAAGGAACAGGGAGAATGAACACTGAAGCTTTCTTT
once,TRBV30,-,TRBJ1-2,CAWERQGNYGYTF,TGTGCCTGGGAAAGGCAGGGCAACTATGGCTACACCTTC
many,TRBV11-2,-,TRBJ1-1,CASSLTEVFEAFF,TGTGCCAGCAGCTTAACGGAGGTCTTTGAAGCTTTCTTT
-,TRBV6-6,-,TRBJ1-1,CASSYQGFRAEAFF,TGTGCCAGCAGTTACCAGGGGTTTCGGGCTGAAGCTTTCTTT
-,TRBV11-2,-,TRBJ2-1,CASSLAGDRFF,TGTGCCAGCAGCTTAGCGGGGGATAGGTTCTTC
-,TRBV19,-,TRBJ1-5,CASSYGGRGQPQHF,TGTGCCAGTAGTTACGGGGGGCGAGGGCAGCCCCAGCATTTT
few,TRBV12-5,-,TRBJ1-2,CASGTFGAANYGYTF,TGTGCTAGTGGTACTTTCGGGGCAGCTAACTATGGCTACACCTTC
-,TRBV29-1,-,TRBJ2-1,CSVGGRLTIEQFF,TGCAGCGTTGGAGGGCGCCTTACAATCGAGCAGTTCTTC
few,TRBV19,-,TRBJ2-1,CASRATDNNEQFF,TGTGCCAGTAGAGCGACGGATAACAATGAGCAGTTCTTC
once,TRBV25-1,-,TRBJ2-1,CASSDYRNEQFF,TGTGCCAGCAGTGATTACAGAAATGAGCAGTTCTTC
-,TRBV25-1,-,TRBJ1-1,CASSESRAVNTEAFF,TGTGCCAGCAGTGAATCCCGGGCCGTGAACACTGAAGCTTTCTTT
few,TRBV10-3,-,TRBJ1-2,CAISEGYYGYTF,TGTGCCATCAGTGAAGGGTACTATGGCTACACCTTC
-,TRBV5-6,-,TRBJ2-7,CASSLLGAYEQYF,TGTGCCAGCAGCTTGCTGGGGGCCTACGAGCAGTACTTC
-,TRBV25-1,TRBD1,TRBJ1-1,CASSELTGGYTEAFF,TGTGCCAGCAGTGAATTAACAGGGGGCTACACTGAAGCTTTCTTT
-,TRBV5-6,TRBD2,TRBJ2-1,CASSLVIAGGPYNEQFF,TGTGCCAGCAGCTTGGTTATAGCGGGGGGCCCATACAATGAGCAGTTCTTC
-,TRBV25-1,-,TRBJ2-1,CASSGRSGFYNEQFF,TGTGCCAGCAGTGGACGAAGCGGGTTTTACAATGAGCAGTTCTTC
few,TRBV7-7,-,TRBJ1-2,CASSFSRGSPNYGYTF,TGTGCCAGCAGCTTCTCAAGGGGGTCTCCTAACTATGGCTACACCTTC
-,TRBV25-1,TRBD1,TRBJ1-2,CASSRGQAGGYTF,TGTGCCAGCAGTCGCGGACAGGCTGGTGGCTACACCTTC
once,TRBV29-1,TRBD1,TRBJ2-3,CSLQWGTGVTDTQYF,TGCAGCTTACAATGGGGGACAGGGGTTACAGATACGCAGTATTTT
-,TRBV2,-,TRBJ1-1,CASGAGDWTEAFF,TGTGCCAGCGGTGCGGGAGATTGGACTGAAGCTTTCTTT
-,TRBV30,-,TRBJ1-2,CAWIGSVYGYTF,TGTGCCTGGATCGGTTCGGTTTATGGCTACACCTTC
few,TRBV10-2,TRBD1,TRBJ2-1,CASSRDRGFNEQFF,TGCGCCAGCAGCCGGGACAGGGGGTTCAATGAGCAGTTCTTC
few,TRBV10-2,-,TRBJ2-3,CASRLQGRADTQYF,TGCGCCAGCAGGCTCCAGGGGAGGGCAGATACGCAGTATTTT
few,TRBV6-4,TRBD1,TRBJ2-1,CASSAQTGSTYNEQFF,TGTGCCAGCAGTGCCCAGACAGGGAGCACCTACAATGAGCAGTTCTTC